Listed below are T cell receptor beta chains from one sample, sequenced in a study of T cell changes during pregnancy in multiple sclerosis. The protocol was immunoSEQ multiplex PCR, while the TCRdb copy is restricted to in-frame clones and leaves out a portion. The data show over 50,000 clones, about 85% seen once. The sample here was CD4+ T cells from peripheral blood mononuclear cells, taken in the third trimester of pregnancy. All receptors come from a female donor with multiple sclerosis, enrolled in a pregnancy study. The CDR3 runs from the conserved cysteine through the conserved F or W. D genes are given only for firm matches. A clone size is listed for some rows: how often the clone was seen (once, few, many), or a class if it is expanded.

clone size	D gene	V gene	J gene	CDR3 DNA	CDR3 protein
.	TRBD1	TRBV7-6	TRBJ2-2	TGTGCCAGCAGCTCCAGGACAGGGGTTAACACCGGGGAGCTGTTTTTT	CASSSRTGVNTGELFF
.	.	TRBV18	TRBJ1-1	TGTGCCAGCTCACCCGGTGAGGGGGAGTTCACTGAAGCTTTCTTT	CASSPGEGEFTEAFF
.	.	TRBV27	TRBJ1-1	TGTGCCAGCAGTTTTAGCCTGGGTCAAAGAGCTTTCTTT	CASSFSLGQRAFF
.	.	TRBV14	TRBJ2-2	TGTGCCAGCAGCCGCCAGGGCCTCACCGGGGAGCTGTTTTTT	CASSRQGLTGELFF
.	TRBD1	TRBV6-1	TRBJ1-2	TGTGCCAGCAGTCCCGGAGGACAGGGGAGATATGGCTACACCTTC	CASSPGGQGRYGYTF
.	TRBD1	TRBV25-1	TRBJ2-7	TGTGCCAGCAGTGAATTCGCCGGGACAGGGAACGACGAGCAGTACTTC	CASSEFAGTGNDEQYF
.	.	TRBV25-1	TRBJ1-2	TGTGCCAGCAGTGGTTCTTCGGGGATCGACTATGGCTACACCTTC	CASSGSSGIDYGYTF
.	.	TRBV28	TRBJ2-1	TGTGCCAGCAGTTTGAGGTCTCTCTACAATGAGCAGTTCTTC	CASSLRSLYNEQFF
.	TRBD1	TRBV4-3	TRBJ2-3	TGCGCCAGCAGCCTTGGACAGGGAACAGATACGCAGTATTTT	CASSLGQGTDTQYF
.	.	TRBV6-5	TRBJ2-3	TGTGCCAGCAGGCGGGACTCTATCCAGTATTTT	CASRRDSIQYF
few	.	TRBV11-2	TRBJ2-7	TGTGCCAGCAGCCCAATTAATAGGCGGCGCTCCCACCAACCGTACGAGCAGTACTTC	CASSPINRRRSHQPYEQYF
.	TRBD1	TRBV6-5	TRBJ1-2	TGTGCCAGCAGACCGGACAGGCATAACTATGGCTACACCTTC	CASRPDRHNYGYTF
.	.	TRBV7-9	TRBJ2-3	TGTGCCAGCAGTACACTACAGGGCACAGATACGCAGTATTTT	CASSTLQGTDTQYF
.	TRBD1	TRBV19	TRBJ1-1	TGTGCCAGTAGTATGGGCCGGGACAGGGAAGCTTTCTTT	CASSMGRDREAFF
.	TRBD1	TRBV30	TRBJ2-7	TGTGCCTGGAAAGGGCCGGGACAGGGCCTCGAGCAGTACTTC	CAWKGPGQGLEQYF
.	.	TRBV30	TRBJ2-5	TGTGCCTGGAGTGTAAACGGGGAGACCCAGTACTTC	CAWSVNGETQYF
.	.	TRBV2	TRBJ2-7	TGTGCCAGCAGTGAAGCTAGCGCGTACTCCTACGAGCAGTACTTC	CASSEASAYSYEQYF
.	.	TRBV2	TRBJ1-1	TGTGCCAGCAGTGAATTGGGGGGCGGGGGCACTGAAGCTTTCTTT	CASSELGGGGTEAFF
.	.	TRBV19	TRBJ1-5	TGTGCCAGTAGTATGGAGGGAAGGGGCAATCAGCCCCAGCATTTT	CASSMEGRGNQPQHF
.	.	TRBV7-9	TRBJ2-3	TGTGCCAGCAGCTTAGAGGGACACCGCACAGATACGCAGTATTTT	CASSLEGHRTDTQYF
.	TRBD1	TRBV7-2	TRBJ1-4	TGTGCCAGCAGCCATACGGGACAGGGAGGAGAAAAACTGTTTTTT	CASSHTGQGGEKLFF
.	TRBD1	TRBV19	TRBJ2-7	TGTGCCAGTAGTGCGTCCCGGGACAGTTACGAGCAGTACTTC	CASSASRDSYEQYF
once	TRBD2	TRBV5-1	TRBJ2-3	TGCGCCAGCAGCTTGTACACTAGCGGGACAGATACGCAGTATTTT	CASSLYTSGTDTQYF
.	TRBD2	TRBV30	TRBJ2-3	TGTGCCCGAGGTCCGGGACTAGCGGGAGGGGCAGATACGCAGTATTTT	CARGPGLAGGADTQYF
once	.	TRBV19	TRBJ2-3	TGTGCCAGTAGTATAGGCGGGTTTGGGGACACAGATACGCAGTATTTT	CASSIGGFGDTDTQYF
.	TRBD2	TRBV5-1	TRBJ2-3	TGCGCCAGCAGTATACTCCTTCGGGAGGGCCTGGGAGATACGCAGTATTTT	CASSILLREGLGDTQYF
.	.	TRBV7-2	TRBJ1-1	TGTGCCAGCAGCTTAAATCCGCCGGGGGGGGGCACTGAAGCTTTCTTT	CASSLNPPGGGTEAFF
once	TRBD2	TRBV4-1	TRBJ2-1	TGCGCCAGCAGACAAGAACGCCTAGCGGATACCAGAAGCTCCTACAATGAGCAGTTCTTC	CASRQERLADTRSSYNEQFF
.	.	TRBV5-1	TRBJ2-3	TGCGCCAGCAGCTTCTGGCAGGGGGGTGTTTGGGGCACAGATACGCAGTATTTT	CASSFWQGGVWGTDTQYF